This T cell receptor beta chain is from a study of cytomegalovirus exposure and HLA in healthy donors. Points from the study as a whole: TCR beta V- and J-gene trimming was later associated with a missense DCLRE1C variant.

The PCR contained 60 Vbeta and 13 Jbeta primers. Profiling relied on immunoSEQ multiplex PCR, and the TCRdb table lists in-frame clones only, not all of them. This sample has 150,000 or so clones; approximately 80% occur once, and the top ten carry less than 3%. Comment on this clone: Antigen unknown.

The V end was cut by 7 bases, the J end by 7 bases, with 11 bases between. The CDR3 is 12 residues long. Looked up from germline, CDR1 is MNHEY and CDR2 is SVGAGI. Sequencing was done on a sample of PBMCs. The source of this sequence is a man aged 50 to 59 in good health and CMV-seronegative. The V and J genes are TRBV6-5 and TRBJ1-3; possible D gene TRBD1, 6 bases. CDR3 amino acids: CASTGQGNTIYF. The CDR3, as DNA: TGTGCCAGCACCGGGCAGGGGAACACCATATATTTT.